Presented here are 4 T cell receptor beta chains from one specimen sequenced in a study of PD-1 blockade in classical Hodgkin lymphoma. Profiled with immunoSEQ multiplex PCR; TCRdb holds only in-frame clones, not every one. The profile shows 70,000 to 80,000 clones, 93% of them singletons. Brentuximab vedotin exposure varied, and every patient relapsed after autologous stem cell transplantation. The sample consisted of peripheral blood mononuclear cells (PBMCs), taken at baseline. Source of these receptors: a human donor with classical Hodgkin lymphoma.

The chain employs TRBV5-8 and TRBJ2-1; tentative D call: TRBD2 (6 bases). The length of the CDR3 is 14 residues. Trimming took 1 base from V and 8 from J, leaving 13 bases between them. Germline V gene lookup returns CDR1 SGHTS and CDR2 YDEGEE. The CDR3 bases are TGTGCCAGCAGCTTGTCCGTATGGGGGGATGAGCAGTTCTTC. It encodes CASSLSVWGDEQFF.

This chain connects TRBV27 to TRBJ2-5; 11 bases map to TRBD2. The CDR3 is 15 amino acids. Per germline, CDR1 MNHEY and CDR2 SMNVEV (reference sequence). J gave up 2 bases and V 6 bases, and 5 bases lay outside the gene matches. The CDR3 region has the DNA TGTGCCAGCAGATTAGCGGGGGGGAGACAAGAGACCCAGTACTTC. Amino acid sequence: CASRLAGGRQETQYF.

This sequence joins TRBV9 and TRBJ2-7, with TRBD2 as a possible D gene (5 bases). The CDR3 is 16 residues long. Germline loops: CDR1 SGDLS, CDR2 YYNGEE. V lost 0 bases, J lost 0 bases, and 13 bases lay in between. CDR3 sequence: CASSVGGPTSSYEQYF. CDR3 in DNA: TGTGCCAGCAGCGTAGGAGGGCCAACGAGCTCCTACGAGCAGTACTTC.

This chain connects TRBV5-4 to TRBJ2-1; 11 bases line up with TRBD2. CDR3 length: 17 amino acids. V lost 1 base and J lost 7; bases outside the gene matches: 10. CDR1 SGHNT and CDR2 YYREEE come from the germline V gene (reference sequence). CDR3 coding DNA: TGTGCCAGCAGCTTGCCCCTTACTAGCGGGAGTAGGAATGAGCAGTTCTTC. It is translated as CASSLPLTSGSRNEQFF.